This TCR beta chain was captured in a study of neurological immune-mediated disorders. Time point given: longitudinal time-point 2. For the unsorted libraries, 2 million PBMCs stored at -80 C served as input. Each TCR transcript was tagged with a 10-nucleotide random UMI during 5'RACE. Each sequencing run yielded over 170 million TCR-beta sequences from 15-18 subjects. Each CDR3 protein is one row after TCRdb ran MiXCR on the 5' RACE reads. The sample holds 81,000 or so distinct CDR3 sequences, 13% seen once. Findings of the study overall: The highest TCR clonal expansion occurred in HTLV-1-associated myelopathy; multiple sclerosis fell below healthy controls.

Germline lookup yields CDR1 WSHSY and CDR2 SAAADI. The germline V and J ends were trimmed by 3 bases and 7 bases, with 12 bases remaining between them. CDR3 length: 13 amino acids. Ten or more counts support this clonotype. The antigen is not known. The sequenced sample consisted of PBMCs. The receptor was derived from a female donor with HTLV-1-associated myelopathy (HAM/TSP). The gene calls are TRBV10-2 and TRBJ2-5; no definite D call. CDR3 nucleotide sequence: TGCGCCAGCAGTGACAAGGCCCCAGCGACCCAGTACTTC. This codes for CASSDKAPATQYF.